This T cell receptor (beta chain) was found in a study of shared clonotypes between healthy human individuals. In the study overall: Aged 18 to 49, the donors were a couple of women and three men. Study results and caveats: Having only a few donors restricted how much genetic and exposure-history diversity was captured.

Researchers partitioned CD4+ cells into CD45RA+ naive and CD45RA-negative memory subsets. Points on this clone: Its antigen is unidentified. Compared with germline, one end of the junction differs, possibly owing to a read error.

This CDR3 spans 12 amino acids. Germline CDR1 reads SGHNT; CDR2 reads YYREEE (reference sequence). At the deep level, the assay was run. Repertoires were generated with immunoSEQ multiplex PCR, while TCRdb's copy carries only in-frame clones and drops some. The sample includes under 1,900,000 clones, roughly 98.5% of them seen just once. Sequenced sample: naive CD4+ T cells sorted from blood. As to subset: CD45RA+ positively selected. The origin of this receptor is a man aged 30 to 45 in good health. The chain carries TRBV5-4 and TRBJ2-3; the D is unclear. For the CDR3, the DNA is TGTGCCAGCAGCTTAAGCAAAGATACGCAGTATTTT. Translation gives CASSLSKDTQYF.